The 9 T cell receptor beta chains reported below all come from one sample, sequenced in a study of CD8 T cells in Susac syndrome. Reverse transcription of roughly 0.5 to 1 ug RNA was carried out with random hexamers. TCRdb reprocessed the immunoSEQ multiplex PCR reads with MiXCR, giving one entry per CDR3 protein. The sample consists of approximately 70,000 distinct CDR3 sequences, approximately 96% of them appearing once. The specimen sequenced was CD8+ T cells from PBMCs. All receptors derive from a human donor with multiple sclerosis.

The chain recombines TRBV19 with TRBJ2-1; perhaps D is TRBD1 or TRBD2 (5 bases each). CDR1 is LNHDA, CDR2 SQIVND, per germline (reference sequence). Trimming removed 8 bases at V and 5 bases at J, with 13 bases between. The CDR3 spans 13 residues. CDR3 sequence: CASEVGPNNEQFF. The CDR3 DNA reads TGTGCCAGTGAGGTGGGACCCAACAATGAGCAGTTCTTC.

This clonotype was found once. V is TRBV15 and J is TRBJ2-5, with unresolved D. This CDR3 contains 13 residues. CDR1 is LNHNV, CDR2 YYDKDF, per germline (reference sequence). V shed 0 bases and J shed 6 bases, with 8 bases lying between them. The CDR3 here is CATSRDLPQTQYF. CDR3 nucleotide sequence: TGTGCCACCAGCAGAGATCTTCCCCAGACCCAGTACTTC.

V usage is TRBV27 and J usage is TRBJ1-5; 10 bases line up with TRBD1. The CDR3 has 15 amino acids. The V segment lost 6 bases and the J segment 3 bases; nucleotides outside the gene matches: 5. Germline CDR1 and CDR2: MNHEY and SMNVEV (reference sequence). CDR3 DNA sequence: TGTGCCAGCAGGGATGGGACAGGGGTCAATCAGCCCCAGCATTTT. This encodes CASRDGTGVNQPQHF.

The V gene is TRBV7-9, the J gene TRBJ1-1, with no clear D. The V gene's germline CDR1 is SEHNR and CDR2 FQNEAQ (reference sequence). CDR3 length: 14 amino acids. V lost 1 base, J lost 0 bases, and 6 bases lay in between. CDR3 region: CASSLDLLNTEAFF. The CDR3 DNA reads TGTGCCAGCAGCTTAGACCTCCTGAACACTGAAGCTTTCTTT. Full variable domain (missing parts from reference TRBV7-9 and TRBJ1-1): DTGVSQNPRHKITKRGQNVTFRCDPISEHNRLYWYRQTLGQGPEFLTYFQNEAQLEKSRLLSDRFSAERPKGSFSTLEIQRTEQGDSAMYLCASSLDLLNTEAFFGQGTRLTVV.

The rearrangement links TRBV7-2 to TRBJ2-3; unclear D gene. The CDR3 is 13 residues long. CDR1 and CDR2 from the germline V gene are SGHTA and FQGNSA. The ends were cut back, 5 bases at V and 2 bases at J, with 8 bases in the middle. CDR3: CASSLDPTDTQYF. CDR3 in DNA: TGTGCCAGCAGCCTGGACCCCACAGATACGCAGTATTTT.

The chain has TRBV20-1 and TRBJ1-5; D may be TRBD1 (6 bases). Germline V gives CDR1 DFQATT, CDR2 SNEGSKA (reference sequence). The ends were cut back, 0 bases at V and 5 bases at J, with 14 bases in the middle. The CDR3 totals 15 residues. The CDR3 protein is CSARDPGVGHQPQHF. The CDR3 DNA is TGCAGTGCTAGAGATCCAGGGGTAGGGCATCAGCCCCAGCATTTT.

The V and J genes are TRBV28 and TRBJ2-7; a weak D match, TRBD1 (6 bases). V gave up 5 bases and J gave up 3 bases, with 11 bases separating them. Germline CDR1 is MDHEN and CDR2 is SYDVKM. The CDR3 contains 13 residues. The CDR3 DNA reads TGTGCCAGCAGTGATGACAGGATCTACGAGCAGTACTTC. It translates to CASSDDRIYEQYF. The whole variable domain, remainder taken from reference TRBV28 and TRBJ2-7, is DVKVTQSSRYLVKRTGEKVFLECVQDMDHENMFWYRQDPGLGLRLIYFSYDVKMKEKGDIPEGYSVSREKKERFSLILESASTNQTSMYLCASSDDRIYEQYFGPGTRLTVT.

The chain has TRBV9 and TRBJ2-1; 9 bases agree with TRBD2. The CDR3 length is 16 residues. Trimming at V came to 0 bases and at J to 2 bases, leaving 3 bases not matched to a gene. CDR1 and CDR2 from the germline V gene are SGDLS and YYNGEE. DNA for the CDR3: TGTGCCAGCAGCGTAGAGGGACTAGCAGCCTACAATGAGCAGTTCTTC. It codes for CASSVEGLAAYNEQFF.

The DNA for the CDR3 is TGCAGCGTTGAGGCCCCCGGGACAGCAAACACTGAAGCTTTCTTT. It translates to CSVEAPGTANTEAFF. This chain uses TRBV29-1 with TRBJ1-1; 7 bases align to TRBD1. CDR1 is SQVTM and CDR2 is ANQGSEA in the germline V gene. This CDR3 has 15 amino acids. With V trimmed by 3 bases and J by 2 bases, 9 bases remained unmatched.